The TCR beta chain described here comes from a study of CD8+CD57+ T cells in acquired aplastic anemia. The template used for profiling TCR beta VDJ and CDR3 was genomic DNA. TCRdb recomputed calls from the reads with MiXCR, one row per CDR3 protein. The sample lists approximately 380,000 distinct CDR3 sequences, about two thirds occurring once. About this clonotype itself: The antigen remains undetermined.

Study conclusions and caveats: Patients and controls shared under 35 CD8+ CDR3 sequences, which appeared highly expressed in patients and within their immunodominant clones.

CDR1 and CDR2 (germline): DFQATT, SNEGSKA (reference sequence). The CDR3 runs 11 residues. Sequencing was carried out using sorted CD4+, CD8+, or CD8+CD57+ T cells (not recorded which) from PBMCs. The receptor's source is a human donor in good health, serving as a control. The chain recombines TRBV20-1 with TRBJ2-3, with a tentative D call TRBD1 (5 bases). In nucleotides, the CDR3 is TGCAGGACAGCTGCCACAGATACGCAGTATTTT. Translated, it gives CRTAATDTQYF.